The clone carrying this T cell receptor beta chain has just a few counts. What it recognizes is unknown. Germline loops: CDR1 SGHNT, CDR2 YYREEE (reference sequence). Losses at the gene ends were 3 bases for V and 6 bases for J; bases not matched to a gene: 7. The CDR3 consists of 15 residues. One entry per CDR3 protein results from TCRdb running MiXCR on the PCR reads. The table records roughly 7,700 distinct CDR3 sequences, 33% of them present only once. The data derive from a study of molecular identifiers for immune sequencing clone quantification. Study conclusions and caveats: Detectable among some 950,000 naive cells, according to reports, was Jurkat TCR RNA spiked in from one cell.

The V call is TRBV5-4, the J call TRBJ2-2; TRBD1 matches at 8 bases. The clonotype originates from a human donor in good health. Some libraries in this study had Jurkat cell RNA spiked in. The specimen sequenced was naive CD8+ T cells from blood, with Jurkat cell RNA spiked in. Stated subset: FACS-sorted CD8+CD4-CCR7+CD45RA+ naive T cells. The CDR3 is CASSWRTGLAGELFF. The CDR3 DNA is TGTGCCAGCAGCTGGCGGACAGGGTTAGCCGGGGAGCTGTTTTTT.